This T cell receptor (beta chain) was obtained from a study of vaccination effects on CD4 cells after COVID-19. The CDR3 consists of 14 residues. Trimming took 1 base from V and 4 from J, leaving 11 bases between them. The germline V gene encodes CDR1 SGHRS and CDR2 YFSETQ. With regard to this clone: Its antigen is unknown.

TCRdb keeps only in-frame clones here, not all; method: immunoSEQ multiplex PCR. The table records roughly 35,000 clones, about three quarters of them present only once. Study results and caveats: The study got few convalescent patients and did not collect any early post-infection timepoints.

ViraFEST used viral peptide pools to expand antigen-specific CD4+ T cells before sequencing. Isolating CD4+ T cells followed 9 to 10 days of culture. Recipients of the vaccine had no prior SARS-CoV-2 infection and negative nucleocapsid antibodies. After around 2.2 million PBMC were placed in each well, they were cultured with approximately 10 IU/ml IL-2 and roughly 10 ug/ml peptides. Cultures had half their medium replaced with IL-2 medium on days 3 and 7. The gene calls are TRBV5-1 and TRBJ1-2; D is undetermined. This TCR derives from a human donor who received a COVID-19 vaccine. Sample: CD4+ T cells from PBMCs cultured with HCoV-OC43 spike peptides, taken before COVID-19 vaccination. The subset here: HCoV-OC43 spike overlapping peptide pool stimulation. This CDR3 reads CASSLSRLGYGYTF. DNA of the CDR3: TGCGCCAGCAGCTTGTCCCGGCTAGGCTATGGCTACACCTTC.